This TCR beta chain originates from a study of blood T cell repertoires in COVID-19. Study information: PBMCs, B-cell-depleted T cells, or T cells were the source of the cDNA or gDNA that made up the material.

This table comes from immunoSEQ multiplex PCR, and its TCRdb copy is limited to in-frame clones, with some not included. The profile shows approximately 220,000 clones, about 79% of them singletons. Germline V CDR1 and CDR2: SGHNT, YYREEE (reference sequence). The CDR3 runs to 15 residues. The junction had 5 bases not matched to a gene; V was cut back by 5 bases and J by 4 bases. This clone was seen once. This chain joins TRBV5-4 and TRBJ2-3; 12 nucleotides agree with TRBD2. The TCR comes from a woman aged 40 to 49 with acute COVID-19. The sequencing sample was made of PBMCs or T cells enriched from blood (not recorded which). In DNA form, the CDR3 reads TGTGCCAGCAGGACTAGCGGGAGAGGCGCAGATACGCAGTATTTT. This translates into CASRTSGRGADTQYF.